This T cell receptor (beta chain) was profiled in a study of blood T cell repertoires in COVID-19. Per the study methods: Quantification of nucleated cells was approximated via reference gene primer amplification. Generated by immunoSEQ multiplex PCR, the TCRdb table keeps only in-frame clones and is missing some. The V and J calls and clone size are taken from that table; D and trimming were inferred from the DNA. Of 300,000 to 450,000 clones detected, approximately 81% appear once; the ten largest clones hold more than 3%. The table lists this clone with many counts. The sequence was obtained from a woman aged 18-29 years with acute or convalescent COVID-19. Sequences were obtained from peripheral blood.

CDR3 protein: CASSVGTSGSYEQFF. CDR3 DNA: TGTGCCAGCAGCGTAGGGACTAGCGGGAGCTATGAGCAGTTCTTC. V is TRBV9 and J is TRBJ2-1, with 13 bases identical to TRBD2. Germline CDR1 is SGDLS and CDR2 is YYNGEE. V dropped 0 bases and J dropped 8; count of bases not matched to a gene: 2. The CDR3 runs to 15 residues.